Each of the 25 T cell receptor beta chains below was sequenced from the same sample in a study of shared clonotypes between healthy human individuals. Clones were read by immunoSEQ multiplex PCR, and TCRdb kept only the in-frame ones, dropping some. The sample lists about 320,000 clones, around 87% seen once, with roughly 15% in the top ten. Material for sequencing was memory CD8+ T cells sorted from blood. Subset described: CD45RO+ cells pooled with CCR7-negative TemRA cells. These receptors were taken from a man younger than 35 in good health.

This sequence joins TRBV4-3 and TRBJ1-6; possibly TRBD1 for D (5 bases). Germline-derived CDR1 and CDR2 are LGHNA and YSLEER. V was shortened by 2 bases and J by 8 bases, with 10 bases between the two germline ends. The CDR3 is 14 residues long. The DNA of the CDR3 is TGCGCCAGCAGCCAAAGGGGACGGGATTCACCCCTCCACTTT. Translation gives CASSQRGRDSPLHF.

The chain uses TRBV28 and TRBJ2-1, with no clear D. From germline, CDR1 is MDHEN and CDR2 SYDVKM. This CDR3 comprises 11 residues. V was clipped by 5 bases and J by 8 bases, with 7 bases between them. CDR3 coding DNA: TGTGCCAGCAGTGGGTTGTATGAGCAGTTCTTC. It specifies CASSGLYEQFF.

V is TRBV4-1 and J is TRBJ2-3; D is perhaps TRBD2 (6 bases). Trimming pared 6 bases from V and 0 bases from J, leaving 7 bases between. Per germline, CDR1 MGHRA and CDR2 YSYEKL. The CDR3 covers 13 residues. CDR3 nucleotides: TGCGCCAGCAGGGGACTTAGCACAGATACGCAGTATTTT. Translated, it gives CASRGLSTDTQYF.

The rearrangement joins TRBV28 to TRBJ2-5; D gene ambiguous. Trimming took off 4 bases at V and 4 bases at J, with 4 bases between the two ends. The V gene's germline CDR1 is MDHEN and CDR2 SYDVKM. The CDR3 spans 11 residues. The CDR3: CASSYGETQYF. The CDR3 bases are TGTGCCAGCAGTTACGGAGAGACCCAGTACTTC.

DNA of the CDR3: TGTGCCAGCAGTTTAGGTAACCTCCTCGATACGCAGTATTTT. Residues: CASSLGNLLDTQYF. V usage is TRBV27 and J usage is TRBJ2-3; D is ambiguous. CDR1 and CDR2 from the germline V gene are MNHEY and SMNVEV (reference sequence). Trimming took 2 bases from V and 6 from J, leaving 12 bases between them. The CDR3 totals 14 residues.

The V gene is TRBV2, the J gene TRBJ2-5, with D hard to call. The germline V gene encodes CDR1 SNHLY and CDR2 FYNNEI. The CDR3 totals 14 residues. Trimming took 2 bases from V and 5 from J, leaving 12 bases between them. The CDR3 loop is CASSEMVRQETQYF. The CDR3 bases are TGTGCCAGCAGTGAAATGGTTCGGCAGGAGACCCAGTACTTC. Looking up the rest from reference TRBV2 and TRBJ2-5 gives the full variable domain: EPEVTQTPSHQVTQMGQEVILRCVPISNHLYFYWYRQILGQKVEFLVSFYNNEISEKSEIFDDQFSVERPDGSNFTLKIRSTKLEDSAMYFCASSEMVRQETQYFGPGTRLLVL.

V gene TRBV5-4 combines with J gene TRBJ2-7; D call uncertain. The germline V gene encodes CDR1 SGHNT and CDR2 YYREEE (reference sequence). This CDR3 comprises 15 residues. Trimming left V 4 bases short and J 3 bases short, with 17 bases between. The CDR3 region is CASSAPSESDYEQYF. CDR3 bases: TGTGCCAGCAGCGCGCCGTCAGAATCAGACTACGAGCAGTACTTC.

The chain employs TRBV20-1 and TRBJ2-7, with D possibly matching TRBD2 (5 bases). CDR3 size: 11 residues. V was shortened by 6 bases and J by 6 bases, with 12 bases between the two germline ends. The germline CDR1 and CDR2 sequences are DFQATT and SNEGSKA (reference sequence). The CDR3 here is CSAGVTSEQYF. Written as DNA, the CDR3 is TGCAGTGCCGGGGTAACGAGCGAGCAGTACTTC.

The gene calls are TRBV6-1 and TRBJ1-1; 8 bases are shared with TRBD1. J gave up 9 bases and V 5 bases, and 8 bases lay outside the gene matches. Germline lookup yields CDR1 MNHNS and CDR2 SASEGT. The CDR3 contains 13 residues. The CDR3 sequence: CASSFETGAKAFF. The CDR3 coding sequence is TGTGCCAGCAGTTTTGAGACAGGGGCCAAAGCTTTCTTT.

This chain connects TRBV19 to TRBJ1-1; D unclear. The V end lost 2 bases, the J end lost 0 bases, and 7 bases lay between the germline ends. Germline V lookup: CDR1 LNHDA, CDR2 SQIVND (reference sequence). There are 14 residues in the CDR3. The CDR3 DNA reads TGTGCCAGTAGTATAATAGATATGAACACTGAAGCTTTCTTT. Encoded protein: CASSIIDMNTEAFF.

V usage is TRBV13 and J usage is TRBJ2-7, with D perhaps matching TRBD2 (6 bases). Germline V CDR1 and CDR2: PRHDT, FYEKMQ (reference sequence). This CDR3 is built from 16 residues. Trimming took 5 bases from V and 2 from J, leaving 19 bases between them. CDR3 sequence reads: CASSPPSASATYEQYF. The CDR3 DNA reads TGTGCCAGCAGCCCTCCATCTGCTAGCGCAACCTACGAGCAGTACTTC.

The chain joins TRBV5-8 to TRBJ1-6; no firm D call. Deletions cut 2 bases from V and 7 bases from J, with 13 bases between. The CDR3 sequence is 15 residues long. CDR1 SGHTS and CDR2 YDEGEE come from the germline V gene. CDR3 DNA sequence: TGTGCCAGCAGCTTCGCCGCGGGTCTGAATTCACCCCTCCACTTT. Its protein is CASSFAAGLNSPLHF.

The chain uses TRBV9 and TRBJ2-7; D is possibly TRBD1 (7 bases). Trimming took 1 base from V and 3 from J, leaving 8 bases between them. Germline V gene data show CDR1 as SGDLS and CDR2 as YYNGEE. This CDR3 region has 13 residues. CDR3 bases: TGTGCCAGCAGCGTACAGGGGGGCTACGAGCAGTACTTC. Translation gives CASSVQGGYEQYF. The whole variable domain, filled in from reference TRBV9 and TRBJ2-7, reads DSGVTQTPKHLITATGQRVTLRCSPRSGDLSVYWYQQSLDQGLQFLIQYYNGEERAKGNILERFSAQQFPDLHSELNLSSLELGDSALYFCASSVQGGYEQYFGPGTRLTVT.

V usage is TRBV5-4 and J usage is TRBJ2-7, with 8 bases lining up with TRBD2. The ends lost 4 bases at V and 4 bases at J; junction bases unmatched: 7. This CDR3 region has 14 residues. Germline V gene lookup returns CDR1 SGHNT and CDR2 YYREEE (reference sequence). The CDR3 sequence is CASSPLERGYEQYF. CDR3 DNA: TGTGCCAGCAGCCCTCTGGAGCGGGGGTACGAGCAGTACTTC.

The rearrangement links TRBV11-2 to TRBJ2-7; tentative D call: TRBD1 (5 bases). Germline loops: CDR1 SGHAT, CDR2 FQNNGV. Trimming stripped 5 bases from V and 4 bases from J, with 12 bases between. The CDR3 has 13 amino acids. As DNA, the CDR3 is TGTGCCAGCAGCATACAGGATCCGTACGAGCAGTACTTC. This codes for CASSIQDPYEQYF.

The V call is TRBV11-3, the J call TRBJ1-5, with D unclear. V was shortened by 1 base and J by 0 bases, with 16 bases between the two germline ends. Germline assignment: CDR1 SGHNT and CDR2 YENEEA. CDR3 length: 18 amino acids. CDR3 coding DNA: TGTGCCAGCAGCTTAGCGGGCAGTCCTTATTATAGCAATCAGCCCCAGCATTTT. Protein: CASSLAGSPYYSNQPQHF.

The chain employs TRBV28 and TRBJ2-3; the D gene is possibly TRBD2 (5 bases). From germline, CDR1 is MDHEN and CDR2 SYDVKM. Trimming shortened V by 5 bases and J by 2 bases, and 11 bases separated the two germline ends. The CDR3 length is 14 residues. The CDR3 sequence: CASSPVRDTDTQYF. The CDR3 DNA sequence: TGTGCCAGCAGTCCAGTGAGGGACACAGATACGCAGTATTTT.

The rearrangement joins TRBV6-1 to TRBJ1-5, with TRBD1 identical over 7 bases. Looked up from germline, CDR1 is MNHNS and CDR2 is SASEGT. The CDR3 loop spans 16 amino acids. Trimming at V came to 4 bases and at J to 4 bases, leaving 10 bases not matched to a gene. The CDR3 DNA follows: TGTGCCAGCAGTGTCCCGAGAGGGGGCGTGAATCAGCCCCAGCATTTT. It codes for CASSVPRGGVNQPQHF.

The rearrangement joins TRBV6-1 to TRBJ1-4; D may be TRBD1 (5 bases). CDR1 MNHNS and CDR2 SASEGT come from the germline V gene. Trimming pared 5 bases from V and 8 bases from J, leaving 15 bases between. The CDR3 runs 14 residues. The CDR3 loop is CASSQTEILEKLFF. The DNA of the CDR3 is TGTGCCAGCAGTCAGACAGAGATTTTGGAAAAACTGTTTTTT.

CDR3 sequence: CASSLGASGSTDTQYF. The CDR3 DNA reads TGTGCCAGCAGCTTAGGGGCTAGCGGGAGCACAGATACGCAGTATTTT. J is TRBJ2-3 and V is TRBV11-2; 8 nucleotides match TRBD2. Germline V gene data show CDR1 as SGHAT and CDR2 as FQNNGV. The CDR3 is 16 amino acids. The trim removed 1 base at V and 0 bases at J, leaving 3 bases unmatched.

This chain joins TRBV10-2 and TRBJ1-2; D call uncertain. Germline CDR1 reads WSHSY; CDR2 reads SAAADI. The V end was cut by 2 bases, the J end by 4 bases, with 11 bases between. The CDR3 totals 14 residues. CDR3 nucleotides: TGCGCCAGCAGTGAGGCCCCAGAAATCTATGGCTACACCTTC. Amino acids: CASSEAPEIYGYTF.

This clone was seen once. The V call is TRBV6-5, the J call TRBJ2-7; D gene unclear. Trimming removed 0 bases from V and 1 base from J, with 10 bases in between. Germline V gene lookup returns CDR1 MNHEY and CDR2 SVGAGI. CDR3 size: 15 residues. The CDR3 region has the DNA TGTGCCAGCAGTTACTCTAGGATAGCTTCCTACGAGCAGTACTTC. As protein: CASSYSRIASYEQYF.

The chain is built from TRBV10-3 and TRBJ1-5, with D tentatively TRBD1 (6 bases). The germline CDR1 and CDR2 sequences are ENHRY and SYGVKD. Trimming left V 6 bases short and J 1 base short, with 19 bases between. This CDR3 contains 17 residues. CDR3 coding DNA: TGTGCCATCAGGGAAAAAAGGACAGATTCAAGCAATCAGCCCCAGCATTTT. Its translation: CAIREKRTDSSNQPQHF.

The chain combines TRBV28 with TRBJ2-7, with 7 positions matching TRBD1. CDR3 length: 15 residues. With 6 bases clipped from V and 0 bases from J, the junction kept 8 bases outside the gene matches. Germline V gene lookup returns CDR1 MDHEN and CDR2 SYDVKM. The CDR3, as DNA: TGTGCCAGCAGGGCTGTCGGGACAGCCTCCTACGAGCAGTACTTC. Its translation is CASRAVGTASYEQYF.

The gene calls are TRBV5-6 and TRBJ1-1, with D tentatively TRBD1 (5 bases). This CDR3 has 15 amino acids. The germline CDR1 and CDR2 sequences are SGHDT and YYEEEE. The V and J ends lost 2 bases and 4 bases respectively, with 15 bases between them. The CDR3 nucleotides read TGTGCCAGCAGCTTATTATCGGGGGATCTCACTGAAGCTTTCTTT. As protein: CASSLLSGDLTEAFF.